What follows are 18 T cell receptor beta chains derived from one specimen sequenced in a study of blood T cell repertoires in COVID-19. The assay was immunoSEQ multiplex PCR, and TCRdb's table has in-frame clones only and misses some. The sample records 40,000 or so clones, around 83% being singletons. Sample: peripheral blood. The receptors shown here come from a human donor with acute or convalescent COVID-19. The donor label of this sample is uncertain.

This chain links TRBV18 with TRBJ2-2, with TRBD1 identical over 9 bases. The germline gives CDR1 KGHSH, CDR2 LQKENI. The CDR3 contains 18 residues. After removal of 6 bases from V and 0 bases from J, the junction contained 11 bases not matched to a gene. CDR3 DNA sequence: TGTGCCAGCTCGCTTATAGGGACAGGGTTTTCGAACACCGGGGAGCTGTTTTTT. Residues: CASSLIGTGFSNTGELFF.

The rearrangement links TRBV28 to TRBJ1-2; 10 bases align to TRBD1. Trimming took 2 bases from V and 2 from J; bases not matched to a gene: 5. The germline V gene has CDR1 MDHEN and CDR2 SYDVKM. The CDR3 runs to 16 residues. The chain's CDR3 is CASSLVGTGENYGYTF. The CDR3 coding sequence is TGTGCCAGCAGTTTAGTAGGGACAGGGGAGAACTATGGCTACACCTTC.

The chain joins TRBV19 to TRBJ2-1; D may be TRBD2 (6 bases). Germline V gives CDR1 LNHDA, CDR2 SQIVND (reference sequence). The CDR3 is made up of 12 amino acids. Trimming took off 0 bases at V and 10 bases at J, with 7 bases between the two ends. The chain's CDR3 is CASSIEGLEQFF. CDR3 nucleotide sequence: TGTGCCAGTAGTATAGAGGGACTGGAGCAGTTCTTC.

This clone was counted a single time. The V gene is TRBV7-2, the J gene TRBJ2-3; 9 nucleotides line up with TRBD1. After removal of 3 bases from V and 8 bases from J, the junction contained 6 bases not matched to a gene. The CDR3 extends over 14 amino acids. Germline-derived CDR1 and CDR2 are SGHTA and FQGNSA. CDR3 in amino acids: CASSLLQGAGTQYF. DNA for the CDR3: TGTGCCAGCAGCTTGTTACAGGGGGCGGGTACGCAGTATTTT.

The CDR3 is CASKGEQGTLYTF. CDR3 DNA: TGTGCCAGCAAAGGAGAACAGGGGACCCTCTACACCTTC. The chain has TRBV2 and TRBJ1-2; 7 bases line up with TRBD1. J gave up 10 bases and V 7 bases, and 12 bases lay outside the gene matches. This CDR3 is built from 13 residues. Germline assignment: CDR1 SNHLY and CDR2 FYNNEI.

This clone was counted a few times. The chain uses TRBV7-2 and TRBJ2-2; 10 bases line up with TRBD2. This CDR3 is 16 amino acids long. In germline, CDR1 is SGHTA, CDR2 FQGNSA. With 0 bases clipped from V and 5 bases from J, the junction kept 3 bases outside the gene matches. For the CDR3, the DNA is TGTGCCAGCAGCTTAGCATCTAGCGGGGGAACCGGGGAGCTGTTTTTT. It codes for CASSLASSGGTGELFF.

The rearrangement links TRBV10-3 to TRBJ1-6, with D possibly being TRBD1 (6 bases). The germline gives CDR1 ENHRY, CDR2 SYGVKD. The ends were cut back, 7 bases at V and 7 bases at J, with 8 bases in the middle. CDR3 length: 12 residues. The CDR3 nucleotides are TGTGCCATCACGGACAGCAATTCACCCCTCCACTTT. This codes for CAITDSNSPLHF.

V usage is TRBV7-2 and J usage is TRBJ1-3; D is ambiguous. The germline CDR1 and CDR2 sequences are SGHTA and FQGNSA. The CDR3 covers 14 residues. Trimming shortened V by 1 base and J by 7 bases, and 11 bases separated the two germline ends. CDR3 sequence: CASSLEIGGNTIYF. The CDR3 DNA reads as TGTGCCAGCAGCTTAGAAATCGGAGGGAACACCATATATTTT. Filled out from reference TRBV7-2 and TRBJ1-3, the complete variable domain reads GAGVSQSPSNKVTEKGKDVELRCDPISGHTALYWYRQSLGQGLEFLIYFQGNSAPDKSGLPSDRFSAERTGGSVSTLTIQRTQQEDSAVYLCASSLEIGGNTIYFGEGSWLTVV.

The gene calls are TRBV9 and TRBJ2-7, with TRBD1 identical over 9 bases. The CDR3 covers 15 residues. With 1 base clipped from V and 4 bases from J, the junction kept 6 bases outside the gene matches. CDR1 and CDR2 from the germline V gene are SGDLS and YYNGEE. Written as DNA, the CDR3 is TGTGCCAGCAGCGTACTCGGGACAGGGATTTACGAGCAGTACTTC. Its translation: CASSVLGTGIYEQYF.

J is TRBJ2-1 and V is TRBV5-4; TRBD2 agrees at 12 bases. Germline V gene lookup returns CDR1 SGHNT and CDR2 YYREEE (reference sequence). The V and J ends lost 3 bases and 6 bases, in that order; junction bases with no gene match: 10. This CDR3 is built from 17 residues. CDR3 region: CASSSAMTSGRGNEQFF. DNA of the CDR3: TGTGCCAGCAGCTCCGCAATGACTAGCGGGAGAGGCAATGAGCAGTTCTTC.

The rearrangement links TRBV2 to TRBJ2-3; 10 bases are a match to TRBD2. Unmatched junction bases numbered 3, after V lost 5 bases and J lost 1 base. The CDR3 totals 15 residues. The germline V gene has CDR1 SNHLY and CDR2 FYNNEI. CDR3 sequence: CASSTLAGGTDTQYF. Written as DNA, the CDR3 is TGTGCCAGCAGTACCCTAGCGGGGGGCACAGATACGCAGTATTTT.

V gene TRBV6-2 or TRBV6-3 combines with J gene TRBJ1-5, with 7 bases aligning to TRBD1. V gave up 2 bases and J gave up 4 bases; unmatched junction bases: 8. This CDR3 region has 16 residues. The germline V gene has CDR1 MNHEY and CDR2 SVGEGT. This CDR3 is CASSYPIGTENQPQHF. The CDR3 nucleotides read TGTGCCAGCAGTTACCCTATTGGGACAGAGAATCAGCCCCAGCATTTT.

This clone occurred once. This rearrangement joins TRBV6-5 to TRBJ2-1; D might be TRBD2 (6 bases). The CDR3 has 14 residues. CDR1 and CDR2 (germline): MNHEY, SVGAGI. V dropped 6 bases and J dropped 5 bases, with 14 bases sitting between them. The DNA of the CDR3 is TGTGCCAGCAGCGCCGGGACTCATAACAATGAGCAGTTCTTC. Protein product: CASSAGTHNNEQFF.

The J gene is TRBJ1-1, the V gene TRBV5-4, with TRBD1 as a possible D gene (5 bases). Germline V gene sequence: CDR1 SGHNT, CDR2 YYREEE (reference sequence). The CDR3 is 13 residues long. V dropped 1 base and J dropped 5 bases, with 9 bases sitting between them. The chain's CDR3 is CASSLTGGTEAFF. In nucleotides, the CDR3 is TGTGCCAGCAGCTTGACCGGGGGTACTGAAGCTTTCTTT.

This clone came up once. The CDR3 protein is CASSATDPSYEQYF. The CDR3 nucleotides read TGTGCCAGCAGCGCTACAGACCCTTCCTACGAGCAGTACTTC. The gene calls are TRBV11-2 and TRBJ2-7; no clear D. This CDR3 has 14 amino acids. Per germline, CDR1 SGHAT and CDR2 FQNNGV. The V gene lost 5 bases and the J gene lost 1 base, with 12 bases spanning the gap.

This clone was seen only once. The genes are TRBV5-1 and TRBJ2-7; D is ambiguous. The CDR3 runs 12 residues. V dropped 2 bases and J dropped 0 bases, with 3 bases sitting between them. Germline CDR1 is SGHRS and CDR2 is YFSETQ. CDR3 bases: TGCGCCAGCAGCTTCAACTCCTACGAGCAGTACTTC. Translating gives CASSFNSYEQYF.

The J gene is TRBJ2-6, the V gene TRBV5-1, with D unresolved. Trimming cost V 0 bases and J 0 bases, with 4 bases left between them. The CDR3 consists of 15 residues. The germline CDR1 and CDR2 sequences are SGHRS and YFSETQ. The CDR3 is CASSLVASGANVLTF. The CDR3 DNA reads TGCGCCAGCAGCTTGGTAGCCTCTGGGGCCAACGTCCTGACTTTC. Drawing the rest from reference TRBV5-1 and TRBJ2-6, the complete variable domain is KAGVTQTPRYLIKTRGQQVTLSCSPISGHRSVSWYQQTPGQGLQFLFEYFSETQRNKGNFPGRFSGRQFSNSRSEMNVSTLELGDSALYLCASSLVASGANVLTFGAGSRLTVL.

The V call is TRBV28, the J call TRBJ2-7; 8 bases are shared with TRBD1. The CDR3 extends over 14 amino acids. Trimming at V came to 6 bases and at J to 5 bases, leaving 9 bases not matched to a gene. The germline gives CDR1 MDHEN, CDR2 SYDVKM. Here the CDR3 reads CASSPQDRVDEQYF. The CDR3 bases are TGTGCCAGCAGCCCGCAGGACAGGGTTGACGAGCAGTACTTC.